This T cell receptor beta chain was observed in a study of T cells in Graves' hyperthyroidism and ophthalmopathy. General study results and limits: Ophthalmopathy could be told apart from stable hyperthyroidism with a 13 V-J model. The model predicted ophthalmopathy a median roughly 6.5 months before onset.

This clonotype was observed many times. What it binds is not known. Criteria for exclusion of patients were uncontrolled infection, other autoimmune disease, pregnancy or lactation. V was cut by 2 bases and J by 5 bases, with 13 bases left in between. From germline, CDR1 is SGDLS and CDR2 YYNGEE. There are 14 residues in the CDR3. Using RNA transcripts as the source, TCR beta CDR3 regions were amplified. When the TCR CDR3 underwent first-round RT-PCR, the HTBI primer set was used. TCRdb ran MiXCR on the multiplex PCR reads and lists one entry per CDR3 protein. This sample carries a few hundred thousand distinct CDR3 sequences, around 42% of them seen once, and the ten largest clones take about 8.3%.

The chain couples TRBV9 to TRBJ2-5; D gene ambiguous. The clonotype originates from a woman aged 18-29 years with Graves' hyperthyroidism. The sequenced sample was peripheral blood or thyroid tissue (not recorded which). Here the CDR3 reads CASSVSPREETQYF. As DNA, the CDR3 is TGTGCCAGCAGCGTGAGTCCCCGAGAGGAGACCCAGTACTTC.